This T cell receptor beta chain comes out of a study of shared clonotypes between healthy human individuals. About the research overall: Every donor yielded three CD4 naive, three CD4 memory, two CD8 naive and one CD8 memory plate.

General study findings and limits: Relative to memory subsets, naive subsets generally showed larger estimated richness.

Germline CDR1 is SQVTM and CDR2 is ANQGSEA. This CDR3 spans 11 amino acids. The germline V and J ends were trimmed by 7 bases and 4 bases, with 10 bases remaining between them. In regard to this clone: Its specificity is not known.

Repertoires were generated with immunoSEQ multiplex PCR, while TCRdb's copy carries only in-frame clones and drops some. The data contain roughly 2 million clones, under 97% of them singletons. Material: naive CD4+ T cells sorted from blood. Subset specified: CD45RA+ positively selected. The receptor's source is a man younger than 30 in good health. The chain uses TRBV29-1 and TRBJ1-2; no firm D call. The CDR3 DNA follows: TGCAGCGGGGCATCGGGCTATGGCTACACCTTC. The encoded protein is CSGASGYGYTF. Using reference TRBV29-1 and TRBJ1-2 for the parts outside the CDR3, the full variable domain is SAVISQKPSRDICQRGTSLTIQCQVDSQVTMMFWYRQQPGQSLTLIATANQGSEATYESGFVIDKFPISRPNLTFSTLTVSNMSPEDSSIYLCSGASGYGYTFGSGTRLTVV.